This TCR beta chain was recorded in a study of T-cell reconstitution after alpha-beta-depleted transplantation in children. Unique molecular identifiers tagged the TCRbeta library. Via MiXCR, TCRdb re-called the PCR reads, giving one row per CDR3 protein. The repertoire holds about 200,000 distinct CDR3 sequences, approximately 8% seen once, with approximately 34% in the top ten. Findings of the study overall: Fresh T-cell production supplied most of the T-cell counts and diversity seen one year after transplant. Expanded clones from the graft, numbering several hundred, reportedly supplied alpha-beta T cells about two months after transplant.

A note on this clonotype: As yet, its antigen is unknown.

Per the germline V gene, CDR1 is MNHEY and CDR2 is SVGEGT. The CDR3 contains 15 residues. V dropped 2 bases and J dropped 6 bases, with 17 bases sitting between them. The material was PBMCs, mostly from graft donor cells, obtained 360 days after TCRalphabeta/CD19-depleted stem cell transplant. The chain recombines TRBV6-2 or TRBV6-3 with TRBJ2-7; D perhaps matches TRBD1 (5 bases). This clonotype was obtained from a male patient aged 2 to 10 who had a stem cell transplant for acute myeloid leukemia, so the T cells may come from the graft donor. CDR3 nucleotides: TGTGCCAGCAGTTACCTAGGCCAGGGATCGGGCGAGCAGTACTTC. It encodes CASSYLGQGSGEQYF.